This is a list of T cell receptor beta chains from one sample in a study of OX40 agonist ivuxolimab in advanced cancers. Only in-frame clones appear in the TCRdb table, and some are missing; sequencing was by immunoSEQ multiplex PCR. Counted here are 90,000 to 100,000 clones, about 86% occurring once; the ten biggest clones make up about 1.5%. Sample: CD4+ or CD8+ T cells sorted from blood, taken in a trial of the OX40 agonist ivuxolimab. The receptors originated from an adult with an advanced solid tumor such as melanoma, head and neck, liver or kidney cancer. Both conserved end residues are part of each CDR3. D genes are given only for firm matches. Clone size is not always given. Where it is, it says once, few, many or a class for expanded clones.

CDR3 protein: CASSLVRSAETQYF
CDR3 DNA: TGTGCCAGCAGCTTAGTCAGGTCGGCGGAGACCCAGTACTTC
J gene: TRBJ2-5
D gene: -
V gene: TRBV11-2
clone size: -

CDR3 protein: CSASTHEQYF
CDR3 DNA: TGCAGTGCTTCAACTCACGAGCAGTACTTC
J gene: TRBJ2-7
D gene: -
V gene: TRBV20-1
clone size: -

CDR3 protein: CASSEDRGRVNSPLHF
CDR3 DNA: TGTGCCAGCAGTGAAGACAGGGGGCGCGTTAATTCACCCCTCCACTTT
J gene: TRBJ1-6
D gene: TRBD1
V gene: TRBV2
clone size: -

CDR3 protein: CASSGGQMAYEQYF
CDR3 DNA: TGTGCCAGCAGTGGGGGACAGATGGCCTACGAGCAGTACTTC
J gene: TRBJ2-7
D gene: TRBD1
V gene: TRBV27
clone size: -

CDR3 protein: CASSVDVNEKLFF
CDR3 DNA: TGTGCCAGCAGCGTAGACGTTAATGAAAAACTGTTTTTT
J gene: TRBJ1-4
D gene: -
V gene: TRBV9
clone size: -

CDR3 protein: CASSPPWSGVVNTEAFF
CDR3 DNA: TGTGCCAGCAGCCCCCCTTGGTCAGGGGTTGTGAACACTGAAGCTTTCTTT
J gene: TRBJ1-1
D gene: -
V gene: TRBV7-9
clone size: once

CDR3 protein: CASSPGAPNQPQHF
CDR3 DNA: TGTGCCAGCAGTCCAGGGGCCCCAAATCAGCCCCAGCATTTT
J gene: TRBJ1-5
D gene: -
V gene: TRBV28
clone size: -

CDR3 protein: CASSRDSGLNTEAFF
CDR3 DNA: TGTGCCAGCAGCCGAGACAGCGGATTGAACACTGAAGCTTTCTTT
J gene: TRBJ1-1
D gene: -
V gene: TRBV7-2
clone size: -

CDR3 protein: CASSDTSGPYNEQFF
CDR3 DNA: TGTGCCAGCAGCGACACTAGCGGGCCGTACAATGAGCAGTTCTTC
J gene: TRBJ2-1
D gene: TRBD2
V gene: TRBV9
clone size: -

CDR3 protein: CASSSGGQGLNEKLFF
CDR3 DNA: TGTGCCAGCAGTTCGGGCGGACAGGGTCTCAATGAAAAACTGTTTTTT
J gene: TRBJ1-4
D gene: TRBD1
V gene: TRBV28
clone size: -

CDR3 protein: CASSVTQKNSPLHF
CDR3 DNA: TGTGCCAGCAGCGTAACACAGAAGAATTCACCCCTCCACTTT
J gene: TRBJ1-6
D gene: -
V gene: TRBV9
clone size: -

CDR3 protein: CASSFGGDGANVLTF
CDR3 DNA: TGTGCCAGCAGTTTCGGAGGGGACGGGGCCAACGTCCTGACTTTC
J gene: TRBJ2-6
D gene: -
V gene: TRBV6-5
clone size: once

CDR3 protein: CASRRNGAPSGRAGTDTQYF
CDR3 DNA: TGTGCCAGCAGAAGAAACGGGGCGCCTAGCGGGAGGGCCGGCACAGATACGCAGTATTTT
J gene: TRBJ2-3
D gene: TRBD2
V gene: TRBV27
clone size: -

CDR3 protein: CASRRDRTSGGNQPQHF
CDR3 DNA: TGTGCCAGTAGGAGGGACAGAACCTCGGGAGGCAATCAGCCCCAGCATTTT
J gene: TRBJ1-5
D gene: TRBD1
V gene: TRBV19
clone size: -

CDR3 protein: CASSLEVLTDHEQFF
CDR3 DNA: TGTGCCAGCAGCTTGGAAGTTCTGACAGACCATGAGCAGTTCTTC
J gene: TRBJ2-1
D gene: -
V gene: TRBV5-8
clone size: -

CDR3 protein: CASSPGTSPDTQYF
CDR3 DNA: TGTGCCAGTAGTCCCGGGACTAGCCCGGATACGCAGTATTTT
J gene: TRBJ2-3
D gene: TRBD2
V gene: TRBV19
clone size: -

CDR3 protein: CASSPQVGAANTGELFF
CDR3 DNA: TGCGCCAGCAGCCCACAAGTAGGAGCCGCGAACACCGGGGAGCTGTTTTTT
J gene: TRBJ2-2
D gene: -
V gene: TRBV4-3
clone size: -

CDR3 protein: CATSRRQQETQYF
CDR3 DNA: TGTGCCACCAGCAGGCGACAGCAAGAGACCCAGTACTTC
J gene: TRBJ2-5
D gene: -
V gene: TRBV15
clone size: -

CDR3 protein: CASSPQTGELFF
CDR3 DNA: TGTGCCAGCTCACCTCAGACCGGGGAGCTGTTTTTT
J gene: TRBJ2-2
D gene: -
V gene: TRBV18
clone size: -

CDR3 protein: CSVEWTSLPTQYF
CDR3 DNA: TGCAGCGTTGAATGGACTAGCCTGCCCACGCAGTATTTT
J gene: TRBJ2-3
D gene: TRBD2
V gene: TRBV29-1
clone size: -